This T cell receptor beta chain was profiled in a study of CD8 T cells in Susac syndrome. V lost 5 bases, J lost 1 base, and 3 bases lay in between. The CDR3 is 12 amino acids. Matching for age and sex applied to the controls, who were healthy donors. Random hexamers served to reverse transcribe about 0.5 to 1 ug RNA. TCRdb redid the calling of the immunoSEQ multiplex PCR reads with MiXCR, one entry per CDR3 protein. The sample lists 90,000 to 150,000 distinct CDR3 sequences, about nine tenths occurring once. The specimen was CD8+ T cells from PBMCs. The TCR originated in a human donor in good health. The genes are TRBV12-3 or TRBV12-4 and TRBJ2-4; D is ambiguous. The CDR3 DNA reads TGTGCCAGCAGTCCCGCCAAAAACATTCAGTACTTC. This encodes CASSPAKNIQYF.